The 20 T cell receptor beta chains below all came from one sample that was sequenced in a study of shared clonotypes between healthy human individuals. The data were produced by immunoSEQ multiplex PCR, yet TCRdb's version contains in-frame clones alone and is incomplete. The sample shows 2 million to 3 million clones, roughly 93% of them seen only once. Sequences were obtained from naive CD4+ T cells from PBMCs. Subset noted: CD45RA+ positively selected. The receptor set was obtained from a man in his late teens or twenties in good health. Some clones in this sample may be carry-over from other donors' samples.

The V call is TRBV5-1, the J call TRBJ2-1; 11 nucleotides line up with TRBD2. Germline V lookup: CDR1 SGHRS, CDR2 YFSETQ. J lost 5 bases, V lost 3 bases, and 7 bases had no gene match. The CDR3 totals 16 residues. The CDR3 DNA follows: TGCGCCAGCAGCTACACAACTAGCGGGAGTCACAATGAGCAGTTCTTC. The encoded protein is CASSYTTSGSHNEQFF.

Only one count was recorded for this clone. The chain employs TRBV5-4 and TRBJ2-3; 8 bases align to TRBD2. Germline V gene lookup returns CDR1 SGHNT and CDR2 YYREEE (reference sequence). The CDR3 runs to 14 residues. V trimming: 4 bases; J trimming: 4 bases; junction bases outside the gene matches: 5. CDR3 coding DNA: TGTGCCAGCAGCCCCCTGACTAGCGCAGATACGCAGTATTTT. Translating gives CASSPLTSADTQYF.

CDR3 sequence reads: CASSAFPGQGNQPQHF. The CDR3 DNA is TGTGCCAGCAGCGCTTTTCCGGGACAGGGCAATCAGCCCCAGCATTTT. The chain is built from TRBV5-5 and TRBJ1-5; 8 nucleotides agree with TRBD1. Trimming cost V 4 bases and J 2 bases; bases outside gene matches: 8. The CDR3 loop spans 16 amino acids. Germline loops: CDR1 SGHKS, CDR2 YYEKEE (reference sequence).

This clone was detected only once. The same CDR3 is also encoded by other DNA sequences in this sample. This chain uses TRBV2 with TRBJ2-1; 13 bases fit TRBD2. V was clipped by 7 bases and J by 4 bases; unmatched bases: 1. Germline-derived CDR1 and CDR2 are SNHLY and FYNNEI. CDR3 length: 14 residues. CDR3 sequence reads: CASMGLAGYNEQFF. CDR3 in DNA: TGTGCCAGCATGGGACTAGCGGGATACAATGAGCAGTTCTTC.

The table lists this clone with a count of one. V and J are TRBV5-4 and TRBJ1-6, with 7 bases matching TRBD1. J was trimmed by 7 bases and V by 4 bases; bases with no gene match: 8. This CDR3 region has 15 residues. Looked up from germline, CDR1 is SGHNT and CDR2 is YYREEE (reference sequence). The CDR3 DNA reads TGTGCCAGCAGCGCGACAGGGAGCGGGAATTCACCCCTCCACTTT. It codes for CASSATGSGNSPLHF.

The chain links TRBV2 to TRBJ2-1, with TRBD1 matching 9 bases. Germline V gene lookup returns CDR1 SNHLY and CDR2 FYNNEI. The CDR3 extends over 15 amino acids. The trim removed 6 bases at V and 7 bases at J, leaving 10 bases unmatched. In DNA form, the CDR3 reads TGTGCCAGCAGGGATCCACAGGGGGCGAAAAATGAGCAGTTCTTC. It codes for CASRDPQGAKNEQFF. Variable domain in full (rest from reference TRBV2 and TRBJ2-1): EPEVTQTPSHQVTQMGQEVILRCVPISNHLYFYWYRQILGQKVEFLVSFYNNEISEKSEIFDDQFSVERPDGSNFTLKIRSTKLEDSAMYFCASRDPQGAKNEQFFGPGTRLTVL.

This clone was counted once. The chain joins TRBV27 to TRBJ2-5, with a possible D match to TRBD1 (5 bases). This CDR3 is built from 13 residues. Germline V gives CDR1 MNHEY, CDR2 SMNVEV (reference sequence). Trimming cost V 2 bases and J 5 bases, with 9 bases left between them. The CDR3 protein is CASSLRGWETQYF. As DNA, the CDR3 is TGTGCCAGCAGTTTAAGGGGATGGGAGACCCAGTACTTC.

This rearrangement joins TRBV7-3 to TRBJ2-1; D perhaps matches TRBD1 (6 bases). CDR1 is SGHTA, CDR2 FQGTGA, per germline. The CDR3 totals 12 residues. Trimming took off 5 bases at V and 7 bases at J, with 9 bases between the two ends. CDR3: CASSTQGNEQFF. The CDR3 DNA follows: TGTGCCAGCAGCACCCAGGGGAATGAGCAGTTCTTC. Looking up the rest from reference TRBV7-3 and TRBJ2-1 gives the full variable domain: GAGVSQTPSNKVTEKGKYVELRCDPISGHTALYWYRQSLGQGPEFLIYFQGTGAADDSGLPNDRFFAVRPEGSVSTLKIQRTERGDSAVYLCASSTQGNEQFFGPGTRLTVL.

The chain carries TRBV5-5 and TRBJ2-7; D is unclear. The CDR3 runs 12 residues. V lost 2 bases and J lost 7, with 10 bases in between. Germline CDR1 reads SGHKS; CDR2 reads YYEKEE (reference sequence). CDR3 sequence: CASSFLGLEQYF. In nucleotides, the CDR3 is TGTGCCAGCAGCTTCTTGGGCCTGGAGCAGTACTTC. Combining the CDR3 with reference TRBV5-5 and TRBJ2-7 gives the whole variable domain DAGVTQSPTHLIKTRGQQVTLRCSPISGHKSVSWYQQVLGQGPQFIFQYYEKEERGRGNFPDRFSARQFPNYSSELNVNALLLGDSALYLCASSFLGLEQYFGPGTRLTVT.

This clone occurred once. J is TRBJ2-7 and V is TRBV6-6; D unclear. The CDR3 is made up of 12 amino acids. With 2 bases removed from V and 7 bases from J, the gap between germline ends came to 9 bases. Germline lookup yields CDR1 MNHNY and CDR2 SVGAGI (reference sequence). The CDR3 is CASSYIVEEQYF. CDR3 DNA sequence: TGTGCCAGCAGTTACATAGTTGAGGAGCAGTACTTC.

The rearrangement joins TRBV2 to TRBJ1-4; the D gene is possibly TRBD1 (5 bases). Germline assignment: CDR1 SNHLY and CDR2 FYNNEI. V shed 8 bases and J shed 3 bases, with 13 bases lying between them. This CDR3 has 14 amino acids. For the CDR3, the DNA is TGTGCCAGCGGACTCGGGGGTTCTAATGAAAAACTGTTTTTT. This translates into CASGLGGSNEKLFF.

There are a few counts of this clone. The rearrangement links TRBV7-9 to TRBJ1-1, with 7 bases fitting TRBD1. This CDR3 spans 12 amino acids. CDR1 is SEHNR and CDR2 is FQNEAQ in the germline V gene (reference sequence). V lost 5 bases and J lost 6; bases outside the gene matches: 3. This CDR3 is CASSQGQAEAFF. The CDR3 nucleotides are TGTGCCAGCAGCCAAGGACAGGCTGAAGCTTTCTTT.

The chain joins TRBV5-4 to TRBJ2-3; TRBD2 matches at 8 bases. Trimming removed 4 bases from V and 4 bases from J; junction bases left unmatched: 8. The CDR3 is 15 amino acids. CDR1 and CDR2 (germline): SGHNT, YYREEE (reference sequence). Here the CDR3 reads CASSSGGLESDTQYF. CDR3 nucleotide sequence: TGTGCCAGCAGCAGCGGGGGACTAGAGTCAGATACGCAGTATTTT.

With respect to this clone: Other DNA sequences within the sample encode an identical CDR3. The chain recombines TRBV7-2 with TRBJ2-1; D remains ambiguous. CDR3 size: 13 residues. Between the trimmed V and J ends, which lost 6 bases and 0 bases, there was a span of 6 bases. Germline CDR1 SGHTA, CDR2 FQGNSA. CDR3 in DNA: TGTGCCAGCAGTTTAAGCTCCTACAATGAGCAGTTCTTC. Translation gives CASSLSSYNEQFF.

The chain recombines TRBV27 with TRBJ2-7; a weak D match, TRBD2 (6 bases). In germline, CDR1 is MNHEY, CDR2 SMNVEV (reference sequence). Trimming left V 3 bases short and J 7 bases short, with 13 bases between. The CDR3 loop spans 13 amino acids. This CDR3 reads CASSFEAGLEQYF. The CDR3 DNA reads as TGTGCCAGCAGTTTCGAGGCGGGACTGGAGCAGTACTTC.

The chain has TRBV28 and TRBJ2-1, with 10 bases fitting TRBD1. J gave up 6 bases and V 2 bases, and 7 bases lay outside the gene matches. CDR1 MDHEN and CDR2 SYDVKM come from the germline V gene. The CDR3 is 16 residues long. CDR3 sequence reads: CASSLRAGTGVNEQFF. The CDR3 DNA reads TGTGCCAGCAGTTTACGGGCCGGGACAGGGGTCAATGAGCAGTTCTTC.

As regards this clone: The junction departs from germline at one end; a sequencing error may be responsible. The gene calls are TRBV7-2 and TRBJ2-3, with 10 nucleotides matching TRBD1. This CDR3 contains 14 residues. The germline V gene encodes CDR1 SGHTA and CDR2 FQGNSA. CDR3 sequence: CASSNEAGTGAALF. The CDR3 DNA sequence: TGTGCCAGCAGTAATGAGGCCGGGACAGGGGCGGCCCTTTTT.

The rearrangement uses TRBV5-1 and TRBJ1-2; the D is unclear. The CDR3 runs 16 residues. Germline V gene sequence: CDR1 SGHRS, CDR2 YFSETQ. V lost 3 bases and J 0 bases, leaving 15 bases between the germline ends. The CDR3 bases are TGCGCCAGCAGCTGGACCGGGTCCGCAGCTAACTATGGCTACACCTTC. Translation gives CASSWTGSAANYGYTF.

This clone has only one observation. The V gene is TRBV15, the J gene TRBJ2-5; maybe TRBD2 (5 bases). V was clipped by 2 bases and J by 3 bases, with 13 bases between them. The CDR3 spans 15 residues. CDR1 and CDR2 (germline): LNHNV, YYDKDF (reference sequence). DNA of the CDR3: TGTGCCACCAGCAGACGACCGAGGGTGGAAGAGACCCAGTACTTC. Its translation: CATSRRPRVEETQYF.

The chain couples TRBV5-1 to TRBJ2-3; D not certain. Germline CDR1 reads SGHRS; CDR2 reads YFSETQ. CDR3 length: 16 amino acids. The germline V and J ends were trimmed by 4 bases and 4 bases, with 19 bases remaining between them. CDR3 sequence (DNA): TGCGCCAGCAGCCCGCCCCGGACGGGTGGAGCAGATACGCAGTATTTT. This gives the protein CASSPPRTGGADTQYF. Supplemented by reference TRBV5-1 and TRBJ2-3, the full variable domain reads KAGVTQTPRYLIKTRGQQVTLSCSPISGHRSVSWYQQTPGQGLQFLFEYFSETQRNKGNFPGRFSGRQFSNSRSEMNVSTLELGDSALYLCASSPPRTGGADTQYFGPGTRLTVL.